The clone carrying this TCR beta chain was seen once. These data are taken from a study of blood T cell repertoires in COVID-19. In the study overall: Sites in the United States, Italy and Spain provided acute and convalescent COVID-19 samples. The cDNA or gDNA used as material had been derived from T cells, B-cell-depleted T cells, or PBMCs.

Methods used by the authors: Reference gene primer amplification gave nucleated cell count estimates. Sequencing used immunoSEQ multiplex PCR; TCRdb keeps in-frame clones, though not all of them. V, J and clone size are taken as reported in that table, and D and trimming were inferred from the DNA itself. This table holds 220,000 or so clones, over 70% found once. Germline trimming cut 0 bases from V and 0 bases from J; bases unmatched to any gene: 10. This CDR3 region has 20 residues. Looked up from germline, CDR1 is SGHRS and CDR2 is YFSETQ. Material: peripheral blood. This chain uses TRBV5-1 with TRBJ2-1, with 12 bases that match TRBD2. The TCR was taken from a woman in her 70s with acute or convalescent COVID-19. DNA of the CDR3: TGCGCCAGCAGCTTGGCGGAGGGACTAGCGGGCCGGAGCTCCTACAATGAGCAGTTCTTC. This sequence encodes CASSLAEGLAGRSSYNEQFF.